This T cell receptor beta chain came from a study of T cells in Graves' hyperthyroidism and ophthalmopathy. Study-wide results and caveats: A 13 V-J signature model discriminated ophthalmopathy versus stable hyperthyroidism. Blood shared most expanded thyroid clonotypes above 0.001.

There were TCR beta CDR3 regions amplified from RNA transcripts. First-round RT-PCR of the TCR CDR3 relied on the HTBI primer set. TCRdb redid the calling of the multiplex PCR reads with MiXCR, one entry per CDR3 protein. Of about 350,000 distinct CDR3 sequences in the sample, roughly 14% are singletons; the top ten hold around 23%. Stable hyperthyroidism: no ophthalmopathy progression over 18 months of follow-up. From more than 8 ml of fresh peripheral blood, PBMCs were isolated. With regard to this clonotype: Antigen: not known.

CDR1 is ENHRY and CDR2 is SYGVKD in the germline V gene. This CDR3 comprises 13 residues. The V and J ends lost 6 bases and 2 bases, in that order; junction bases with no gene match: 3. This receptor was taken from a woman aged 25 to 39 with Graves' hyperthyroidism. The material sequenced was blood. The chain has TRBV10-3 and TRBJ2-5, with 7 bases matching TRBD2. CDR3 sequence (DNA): TGTGCCATCAGGCCTAGCGGACAAGAGACCCAGTACTTC. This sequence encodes CAIRPSGQETQYF.